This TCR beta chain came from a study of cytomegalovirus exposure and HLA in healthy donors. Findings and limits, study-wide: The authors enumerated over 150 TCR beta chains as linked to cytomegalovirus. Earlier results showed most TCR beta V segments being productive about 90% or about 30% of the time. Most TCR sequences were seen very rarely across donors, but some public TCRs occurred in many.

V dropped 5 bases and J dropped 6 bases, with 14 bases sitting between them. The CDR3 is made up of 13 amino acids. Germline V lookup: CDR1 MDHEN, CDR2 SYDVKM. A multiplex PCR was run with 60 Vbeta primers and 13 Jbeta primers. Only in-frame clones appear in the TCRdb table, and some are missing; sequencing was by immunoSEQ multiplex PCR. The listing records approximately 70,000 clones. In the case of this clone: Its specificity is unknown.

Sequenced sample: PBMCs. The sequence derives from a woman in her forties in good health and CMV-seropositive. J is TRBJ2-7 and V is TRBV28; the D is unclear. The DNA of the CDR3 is TGTGCCAGCAGTCGATTACCTCCCGGCGAGCAGTACTTC. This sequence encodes CASSRLPPGEQYF.